Below are 6 T cell receptor beta chains sequenced from a single sample in a study of T cell repertoires in cytomegalovirus infection. TCRdb re-analysed the reads in MiXCR, keeping a single row per CDR3 protein. The repertoire has roughly 500,000 distinct CDR3 sequences, roughly 34% of them found once; the top ten carry roughly 15%. Their antigens remain unidentified. Sample: cultured PBMCs, taken from culture after CMV antigen stimulation. Source of these receptors: a human donor in good health (CMV status not recorded). Some clones in this sample may be carry-over from other donors' samples.

A few counts support this clonotype. The chain employs TRBV27 and TRBJ2-7; perhaps TRBD2 as D (6 bases). V was trimmed by 5 bases and J by 1 base, leaving 18 bases between them. The CDR3 totals 16 residues. Germline V gene data show CDR1 as MNHEY and CDR2 as SMNVEV (reference sequence). The CDR3: CASSPSGSGWSYEQYF. CDR3 in DNA: TGTGCCAGCAGTCCCTCCGGTAGCGGTTGGTCCTACGAGCAGTACTTC.

The V and J genes are TRBV7-2 and TRBJ2-7; D is possibly TRBD2 (5 bases). Trimming cost V 5 bases and J 0 bases, with 11 bases left between them. The CDR3 totals 14 residues. CDR1 and CDR2 (germline): SGHTA, FQGNSA. The CDR3 DNA is TGTGCCAGCAGCGTAGACTACACCTCCTACGAGCAGTACTTC. Residues: CASSVDYTSYEQYF.

This chain joins TRBV9 and TRBJ2-5, with D perhaps TRBD2 (5 bases). Germline V lookup: CDR1 SGDLS, CDR2 YYNGEE. This CDR3 spans 15 amino acids. Trimming took 0 bases from V and 5 from J, leaving 14 bases between them. CDR3 loop: CASSVETRDAETQYF. CDR3 bases: TGTGCCAGCAGCGTAGAAACCCGGGATGCGGAGACCCAGTACTTC. Full variable domain (outside the CDR3, taken from reference TRBV9 and TRBJ2-5): DSGVTQTPKHLITATGQRVTLRCSPRSGDLSVYWYQQSLDQGLQFLIQYYNGEERAKGNILERFSAQQFPDLHSELNLSSLELGDSALYFCASSVETRDAETQYFGPGTRLLVL.

V gene TRBV4-1 combines with J gene TRBJ2-2; 12 positions match TRBD1. From germline, CDR1 is MGHRA and CDR2 YSYEKL. V lost 4 bases and J lost 4; bases outside the gene matches: 4. This CDR3 region has 16 residues. CDR3 in amino acids: CASSRDRGRRTGELFF. The CDR3 DNA follows: TGCGCCAGCAGCCGGGACAGGGGGCGACGCACCGGGGAGCTGTTTTTT.

The sample holds a few counts of this clonotype. The chain combines TRBV7-3 with TRBJ2-1; a possible D gene is TRBD2 (6 bases). CDR1 is SGHTA, CDR2 FQGTGA, per germline. This CDR3 spans 13 amino acids. Between the trimmed V and J ends, which lost 5 bases and 7 bases, there was a span of 12 bases. The CDR3 coding sequence is TGTGCCAGCAGCCTACTAGCTCCTAATGAGCAGTTCTTC. This gives the protein CASSLLAPNEQFF.

The J gene is TRBJ2-1, the V gene TRBV29-1, with TRBD1 matching 8 bases. The germline V gene has CDR1 SQVTM and CDR2 ANQGSEA. With V trimmed by 0 bases and J by 9 bases, 4 bases remained unmatched. The CDR3 runs 13 residues. CDR3 in amino acids: CSVEDGQGGEQFF. The CDR3 nucleotides read TGCAGCGTTGAAGATGGACAGGGTGGTGAGCAGTTCTTC.